A selection of T cell receptor beta chains follows, all from one sample in a study of blood T cells in healthy people across ages. TCRdb called the 5' RACE reads again in MiXCR, with one record for every CDR3 protein. Of around 1,500,000 distinct CDR3 sequences detected, approximately 30% appear once; the ten largest clones hold 7.7%. The sample was blood. All receptors come from a woman aged 25 to 39 in good health. The CDR3 runs from the conserved cysteine through the conserved F or W. D genes are given only for firm matches. Clone size is stated in some rows and not others, as once, few, many or a class when expanded.

j_call,clone_size,v_call,d_call,cdr3_nt,cdr3_aa
TRBJ1-6,few,TRBV7-9,.,TGTGCCAGCAGCTTAGAGTCCGCATTGGGTTCACCCCTCCACTTT,CASSLESALGSPLHF
TRBJ2-7,.,TRBV7-9,.,TGTGCCAGCACATGCCATGAGCAGTACTTC,CASTCHEQYF
TRBJ2-1,.,TRBV20-1,TRBD1,TGCAGTGCTATCCGGGACAGGGGAAATGAGCAGTTCTTC,CSAIRDRGNEQFF
TRBJ2-7,many,TRBV29-1,.,TGCAGCGTCCCGGGACTTAGCTCCTACGAGCAGTACTTC,CSVPGLSSYEQYF
TRBJ2-7,.,TRBV7-6,TRBD2,TGTGCCAGCAGCCCGCGGGGGGCGGGAGGGCCCTACGAGCAGTACTTC,CASSPRGAGGPYEQYF
TRBJ1-4,few,TRBV29-1,.,TGCAGCGTCAACAGCCCGGGACGCGAAAAACTGTTTTTT,CSVNSPGREKLFF
TRBJ2-3,many,TRBV5-1,TRBD2,TGCGCCAGCAGCCTGGGGACTAGCGGTGGGGATACGCAGTATTTT,CASSLGTSGGDTQYF
TRBJ1-5,.,TRBV24-1,.,TGTGCCACCAGTGAACTAAATAGCAATCAGCCCCAGCATTTT,CATSELNSNQPQHF
TRBJ2-5,few,TRBV2,TRBD1,TGTGCCAGCAGCCGGGACAGGGGAATCATAGGGGAGACCCAGTACTTC,CASSRDRGIIGETQYF
TRBJ2-1,.,TRBV7-9,.,TGTGCCAGCAGCCCCACTTCCGGGATGGGGTTCTTC,CASSPTSGMGFF
TRBJ1-5,.,TRBV15,.,TGTGCCACCAGCAGAGAGCGGAGCGGGCCCCAGCATTTT,CATSRERSGPQHF
TRBJ2-5,.,TRBV15,TRBD1,TGTGCCACCAGCAGAGTTGGGACAGGGGGAGAGACCCAGTACTTC,CATSRVGTGGETQYF
TRBJ2-7,few,TRBV21-1,.,TGTGCCAGCAGCTTCGCGGAGGGGGAGGCGTACGAGCAGTACTTC,CASSFAEGEAYEQYF
TRBJ1-2,.,TRBV10-2,TRBD1,TGCGCCAGCAGTGAGTCCGGGACAGTCGGTTATGGCTACACCTTC,CASSESGTVGYGYTF
TRBJ1-2,few,TRBV10-3,TRBD1,TGTGCCATCAATGAGGTACAGGGGCTACATGGCTACACCTTC,CAINEVQGLHGYTF
TRBJ1-2,few,TRBV29-1,.,TGCAGCACCCGTCAGGATCCTTATGGCTACACCTTC,CSTRQDPYGYTF
TRBJ1-1,.,TRBV6-6,.,TGTGCCAGCAGCCCCCAACAAGCACCCAGCACTGAAGCTTTCTTT,CASSPQQAPSTEAFF
TRBJ2-1,.,TRBV5-1,TRBD2,TGCGCCAGCAGCTTGGAAAGGACTAGCGGGGGGGTATACAATGAGCAGTTCTTC,CASSLERTSGGVYNEQFF
TRBJ1-2,few,TRBV5-5,.,TGTGCCAGCAGCTCGGTGGTAGGCTATGGCTACACCTTC,CASSSVVGYGYTF
TRBJ1-2,few,TRBV28,.,TGTGCCAGCACCAAAGGGGATGGCTACACCTTC,CASTKGDGYTF
TRBJ2-3,.,TRBV10-2,TRBD2,TGCGCCAGCAGGGGATCGGGGGGAAGAGATACGCAGTATTTT,CASRGSGGRDTQYF
TRBJ2-3,.,TRBV7-2,TRBD2,TGTGCCAGCAGCTTACGGGCGGGGGGCATGGATACGCAGTATTTT,CASSLRAGGMDTQYF
TRBJ2-1,.,TRBV7-2,TRBD2,TGTGCCAGCAGCTTAAGGGCCTCCAGGGAGGGCTACAATGAGCAGTTCTTC,CASSLRASREGYNEQFF
TRBJ2-5,.,TRBV12-3/TRBV12-4,TRBD1,TGTGCCAGCAGTTTAACGGGACAGGGCCTCGGGGAGACCCAGTACTTC,CASSLTGQGLGETQYF
TRBJ2-5,many,TRBV12-3/TRBV12-4,.,TGTGCCAGCAGTGGATACCAAGAGACCCAGTACTTC,CASSGYQETQYF
TRBJ2-3,.,TRBV14,TRBD2,TGTGCCAGCAGCGATCCTACTAGCGGGGTAACAGATACGCAGTATTTT,CASSDPTSGVTDTQYF
TRBJ2-1,.,TRBV20-1,.,TGCAGTGCCCATACAGACGATGAGCAGTTCTTC,CSAHTDDEQFF
TRBJ2-4,.,TRBV5-1,TRBD2,TGCGCCAGCAGCTTGGCACTAGCGGGGAACAATGAGCAGTACTTC,CASSLALAGNNEQYF
TRBJ2-7,.,TRBV18,.,TGTGCCAGCTCACCACCTCCGCTATACAATGAGCAGTACTTC,CASSPPPLYNEQYF
TRBJ2-2,few,TRBV7-2,.,TGTGCCAGCAGCTTAGCCCGCAGTTTCGGGGAGCTGTTTTTT,CASSLARSFGELFF
TRBJ1-2,.,TRBV3-1,TRBD1,TGTGCCAGCAGCCGCGACAGGGGGCCAAGTGACTACACCTTC,CASSRDRGPSDYTF
TRBJ1-5,few,TRBV20-1,.,TGCAGTGCTTCCCTCCCTTCGGGGCAGCCCCAGCATTTT,CSASLPSGQPQHF
TRBJ1-1,many,TRBV6-4,.,TGTGCCAGCAGTGACGGTGGGACTGAAGCTTTCTTT,CASSDGGTEAFF
TRBJ1-4,few,TRBV29-1,.,TGCAGCGGGACAGCAATAGATGAAAAACTGTTTTTT,CSGTAIDEKLFF
TRBJ2-5,.,TRBV7-9,.,TGTGCCAGCAGCTCTCAGGGATTTCGGCAGTACTTC,CASSSQGFRQYF
TRBJ1-2,few,TRBV7-9,.,TGTGCCAGCAGCTTATCAAGGGTTGGCTACACCTTC,CASSLSRVGYTF
TRBJ2-1,few,TRBV5-1,.,TGCGCCAGCATGATGGACAGCTACAATGAGCAGTTCTTC,CASMMDSYNEQFF
TRBJ2-1,few,TRBV28,.,TGTGCCAGCACTCCTAGTTCGGGCGGGTACAATGAGCAGTTCTTC,CASTPSSGGYNEQFF
TRBJ2-3,few,TRBV7-9,TRBD2,TGTGCCAGCAGCGGAGGACTAGCGGGGGGACCTAGAAGCACAGATACGCAGTATTTT,CASSGGLAGGPRSTDTQYF
TRBJ2-1,many,TRBV11-2,.,TGTGCCAGCAGCTTAGAGCGGTCGAATGAGCAGTTCTTC,CASSLERSNEQFF
TRBJ1-2,.,TRBV28,.,TGTGCCAGCAGTTTACCTCTTAACTATGGCTACACCTTC,CASSLPLNYGYTF
TRBJ1-4,few,TRBV7-2,.,TGTGCCAGCAGCTCAAGCCCCAGGCCCAATGAAAAACTGTTTTTT,CASSSSPRPNEKLFF
TRBJ2-7,many,TRBV10-2,.,TGCGCCAGCAGTGAAGGACAACAGAAAGGGTACTTC,CASSEGQQKGYF
TRBJ2-1,.,TRBV28,.,TGTGCCAGCAGTGTCGGGACTTCCAATGAGCAGTTCTTC,CASSVGTSNEQFF
TRBJ2-7,few,TRBV7-9,.,TGTGCCAGCGGCCTGGGGGACCGCTACGAGCAGTACTTC,CASGLGDRYEQYF